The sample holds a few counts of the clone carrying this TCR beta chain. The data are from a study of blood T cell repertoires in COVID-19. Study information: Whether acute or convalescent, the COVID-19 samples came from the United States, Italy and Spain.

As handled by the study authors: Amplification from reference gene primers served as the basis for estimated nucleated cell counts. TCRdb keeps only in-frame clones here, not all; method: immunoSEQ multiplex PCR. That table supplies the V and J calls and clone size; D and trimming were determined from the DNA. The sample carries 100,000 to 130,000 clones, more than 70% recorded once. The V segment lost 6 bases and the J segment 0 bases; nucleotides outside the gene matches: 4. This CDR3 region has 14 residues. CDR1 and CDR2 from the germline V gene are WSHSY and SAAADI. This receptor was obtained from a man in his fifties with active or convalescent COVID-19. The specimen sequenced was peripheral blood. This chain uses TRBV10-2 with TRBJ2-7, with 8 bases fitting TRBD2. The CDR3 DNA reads TGCGCCAGCAGGCTCACTAGCGGCTCCTACGAGCAGTACTTC. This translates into CASRLTSGSYEQYF.